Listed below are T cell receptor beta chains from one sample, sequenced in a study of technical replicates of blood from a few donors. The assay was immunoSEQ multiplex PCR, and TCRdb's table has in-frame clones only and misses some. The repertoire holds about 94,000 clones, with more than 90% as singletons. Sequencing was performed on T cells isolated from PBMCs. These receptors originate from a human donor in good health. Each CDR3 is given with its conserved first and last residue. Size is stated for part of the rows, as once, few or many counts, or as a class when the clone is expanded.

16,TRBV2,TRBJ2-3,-,CASSRRTGVKTDTQYF
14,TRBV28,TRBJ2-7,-,CASSTIDRGYEQYF
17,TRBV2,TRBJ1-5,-,CASSETGQGGLLQPQHF
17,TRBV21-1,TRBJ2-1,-,CASSPSVGPPPYNEQFF
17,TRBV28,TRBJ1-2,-,CASSSTGTARAVYGYTF
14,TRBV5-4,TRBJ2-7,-,CASSLGAGKVEQYF
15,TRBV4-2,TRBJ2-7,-,CASSQGAGGSYEQYF
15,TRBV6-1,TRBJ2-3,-,CASSLTSGSADTQYF
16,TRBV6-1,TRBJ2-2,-,CASSGRGLAETGELFF
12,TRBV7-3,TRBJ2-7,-,CASSLIRGEQYF
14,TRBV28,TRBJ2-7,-,CASSSLYRGYEQYF
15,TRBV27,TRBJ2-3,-,CASRYSDRDADTQYF
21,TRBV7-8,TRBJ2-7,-,CASSLGGGRGPVDSGSYEQYF
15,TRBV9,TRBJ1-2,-,CASSAGTGINYGYTF
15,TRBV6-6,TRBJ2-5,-,CASSYSGAGQETQYF
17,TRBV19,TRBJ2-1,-,CASSISAGGANDNEQFF
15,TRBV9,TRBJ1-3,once,CASSVLSGSGNTIYF
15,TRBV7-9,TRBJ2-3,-,CASSRGGQGTDTQYF
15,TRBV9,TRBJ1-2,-,CASSTNRGHIYGYTF
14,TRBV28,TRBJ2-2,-,CASLDRMNTGELFF
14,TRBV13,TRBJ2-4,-,CASSPSGDRRVQYF
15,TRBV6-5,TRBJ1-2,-,CASSYARVPGYGYTF
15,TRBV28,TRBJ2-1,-,CASSVDRSSYNEQFF
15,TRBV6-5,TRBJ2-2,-,CASSYAGQATGELFF
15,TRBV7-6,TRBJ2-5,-,CASSSLGGAPGTQYF
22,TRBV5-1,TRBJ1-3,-,CASSHSYFWTGLVSYSGNTIYF
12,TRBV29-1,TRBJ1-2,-,CSVRVRGHGYTF
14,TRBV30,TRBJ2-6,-,CAWSGVTGANVLTF
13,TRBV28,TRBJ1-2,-,CASSIGQGTGYTF